The clone carrying this T cell receptor (beta chain) came up a few times. Germline CDR1 SGHNT, CDR2 YYREEE (reference sequence). Trimming took 2 bases from V and 5 from J, leaving 12 bases between them. This CDR3 is built from 14 residues. Each CDR3 protein gets one entry after TCRdb re-called the RT-PCR reads with MiXCR. The sample has about 680,000 distinct CDR3 sequences, over 12% seen once. V gene TRBV5-4 combines with J gene TRBJ2-3; D may be TRBD2 (5 bases). Sequencing used memory CD4+ T cells from blood. The clonotype comes from a female donor in good health, serving as a healthy control. The CDR3, as DNA: TGTGCCAGCAGCTTCCTCGGGGATGGAGATACGCAGTATTTT. This encodes CASSFLGDGDTQYF.